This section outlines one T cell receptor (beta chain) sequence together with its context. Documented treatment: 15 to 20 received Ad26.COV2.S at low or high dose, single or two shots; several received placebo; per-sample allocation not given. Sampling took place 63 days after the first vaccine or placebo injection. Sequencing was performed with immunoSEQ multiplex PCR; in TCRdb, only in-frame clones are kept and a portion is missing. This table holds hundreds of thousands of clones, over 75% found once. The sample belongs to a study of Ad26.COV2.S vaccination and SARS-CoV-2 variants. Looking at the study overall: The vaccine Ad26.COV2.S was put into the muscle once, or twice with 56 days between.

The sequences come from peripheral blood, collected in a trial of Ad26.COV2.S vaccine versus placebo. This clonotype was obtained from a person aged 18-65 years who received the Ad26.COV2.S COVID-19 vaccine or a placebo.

CDR3 region: CASTDLISGELFF. The CDR3 nucleotides are TGTGCCAGCACCGATCTTATTTCCGGGGAGCTGTTTTTT. The chain uses TRBV7-3 and TRBJ2-2, with D unresolved. Germline loops: CDR1 SGHTA, CDR2 FQGTGA. The CDR3 is 13 residues long. V was shortened by 7 bases and J by 6 bases, with 12 bases between the two germline ends.